The rows below give T cell receptor beta chains drawn from one sample of a study of cytomegalovirus exposure and HLA in healthy donors. Produced via immunoSEQ multiplex PCR; TCRdb's table is partial and in-frame only. The profile shows more than 75,000 clones, around 79% of them singletons. The material sequenced was PBMCs. All receptors come from a woman aged 40 to 50 in good health and CMV-seropositive. CDR3s include the opening cysteine and the closing phenylalanine or tryptophan. The order of the fields is clone size, V gene, D gene, CDR3 protein. A D gene is named only where the DNA matches it firmly. The size of a clone is reported for some rows only, either as once, few or many, or as a class for expanded clones.

clone_size: -; v_call: TRBV7-9; d_call: -; cdr3_aa: CASSLGVGNQPQHF
clone_size: few; v_call: TRBV27; d_call: -; cdr3_aa: CASSPTGRTEEKLFF
clone_size: -; v_call: TRBV13; d_call: TRBD2; cdr3_aa: CASTLIDGRANEQFF
clone_size: once; v_call: TRBV28; d_call: -; cdr3_aa: CASSLRSGKETQYF
clone_size: -; v_call: TRBV28; d_call: -; cdr3_aa: CASRSTQPAGSNQPQHF
clone_size: -; v_call: TRBV5-6; d_call: TRBD1; cdr3_aa: CASSLVGGQGHGYTF
clone_size: -; v_call: TRBV9; d_call: -; cdr3_aa: CASSFDGSGNTEAFF
clone_size: few; v_call: TRBV6-5; d_call: -; cdr3_aa: CASSYEFGGEYTEAFF
clone_size: -; v_call: TRBV7-3; d_call: TRBD1; cdr3_aa: CASSLDGTGGRNTQYF
clone_size: once; v_call: TRBV6-1; d_call: TRBD2; cdr3_aa: CASQGTSGYNEQFF
clone_size: -; v_call: TRBV28; d_call: -; cdr3_aa: CASSSTGTINEQFF
clone_size: -; v_call: TRBV18; d_call: TRBD2; cdr3_aa: CASSYRREGQNEQFF
clone_size: -; v_call: TRBV18; d_call: -; cdr3_aa: CASSPPGGTEAFF
clone_size: -; v_call: TRBV6-5; d_call: TRBD1; cdr3_aa: CASSARTGIYNEQFF
clone_size: -; v_call: TRBV27; d_call: TRBD2; cdr3_aa: CASSLVLVAGVVETQYF
clone_size: -; v_call: TRBV7-2; d_call: TRBD1; cdr3_aa: CASSVGQEKRGEQYF
clone_size: -; v_call: TRBV29-1; d_call: TRBD2; cdr3_aa: CSERDVAGGPDEQFF
clone_size: -; v_call: TRBV30; d_call: -; cdr3_aa: CAWGGGSTDTQYF
clone_size: -; v_call: TRBV2; d_call: TRBD2; cdr3_aa: CASSPSGKETQYF
clone_size: -; v_call: TRBV9; d_call: TRBD2; cdr3_aa: CASSVVSGGANEQYF
clone_size: -; v_call: TRBV4-3; d_call: TRBD1; cdr3_aa: CASSQTGGAGANVLTF
clone_size: -; v_call: TRBV27; d_call: TRBD1; cdr3_aa: CASRTQGVEQYF
clone_size: -; v_call: TRBV4-2; d_call: -; cdr3_aa: CASSQAGRTEAFF
clone_size: -; v_call: TRBV29-1; d_call: -; cdr3_aa: CSVSQGITDTQYF
clone_size: once; v_call: TRBV30; d_call: TRBD1; cdr3_aa: CAWTRTGGNQPQHF
clone_size: -; v_call: TRBV7-8; d_call: -; cdr3_aa: CASSPDSSSYEQYF
clone_size: -; v_call: TRBV19; d_call: -; cdr3_aa: CASSPPGTYGYTF
clone_size: few; v_call: TRBV30; d_call: -; cdr3_aa: CAWRSERTVISGNTIYF
clone_size: -; v_call: TRBV6-5; d_call: TRBD1; cdr3_aa: CASRYRGQVSEAFF
clone_size: -; v_call: TRBV7-9; d_call: TRBD1; cdr3_aa: CASSDPVRGRTEAFF
clone_size: -; v_call: TRBV6-1; d_call: TRBD1; cdr3_aa: CASRGGGQETQYF
clone_size: -; v_call: TRBV20-1; d_call: TRBD1; cdr3_aa: CSPQGPGEAFF
clone_size: -; v_call: TRBV7-3; d_call: TRBD2; cdr3_aa: CASSSLSGRRADTQYF
clone_size: -; v_call: TRBV19; d_call: TRBD2; cdr3_aa: CASRGTSVRQETQYF
clone_size: -; v_call: TRBV7-3; d_call: TRBD1; cdr3_aa: CASSPQGGSGYGYTF
clone_size: -; v_call: TRBV7-9; d_call: -; cdr3_aa: CASSFRTVADTQYF
clone_size: -; v_call: TRBV11-1; d_call: TRBD1; cdr3_aa: CASKDRGLDTQYF
clone_size: -; v_call: TRBV5-1; d_call: -; cdr3_aa: CASSANRVNGYTF
clone_size: -; v_call: TRBV7-3; d_call: TRBD2; cdr3_aa: CASSSQGGRYEQYF
clone_size: few; v_call: TRBV7-2; d_call: -; cdr3_aa: CASSLESGGEQFF
clone_size: once; v_call: TRBV6-6; d_call: -; cdr3_aa: CASSYSSGQPSYGYTF
clone_size: -; v_call: TRBV27; d_call: -; cdr3_aa: CASSWANQPQHF
clone_size: -; v_call: TRBV7-9; d_call: TRBD1; cdr3_aa: CASSLVTQGGHNEKLFF